One sample yielded the 8 T cell receptor beta chains listed below, sequenced in a study of cytomegalovirus exposure and HLA in healthy donors. This PCR relied on a set of 60 Vbeta primers and 13 Jbeta primers. Libraries were prepared by immunoSEQ multiplex PCR; TCRdb keeps only in-frame clonotypes and omits some of them. The sample carries around 200,000 clones, roughly 80% recorded once. The sample consisted of PBMCs. Receptors originate from a man between 45 and 60 years old in good health and CMV-seronegative.

The chain has TRBV5-1 and TRBJ2-2, with TRBD1 matching over 11 bases. The CDR3 has 17 residues. Germline V CDR1 and CDR2: SGHRS, YFSETQ. Trimming removed 0 bases from V and 4 bases from J; junction bases left unmatched: 5. The chain's CDR3 is CASSLGGGTGGTGELFF. For the CDR3, the DNA is TGCGCCAGCAGCTTGGGAGGCGGGACAGGGGGCACCGGGGAGCTGTTTTTT.

This chain connects TRBV7-4 to TRBJ2-3; no clear D. Germline V CDR1 and CDR2: SGHVT, SQSDAQ. The CDR3 has 13 amino acids. Trimming shortened V by 8 bases and J by 7 bases, and 16 bases separated the two germline ends. CDR3 DNA sequence: TGTGCCAGCCTGTTTCTTTGGGCCCATACGCAGTATTTT. As protein: CASLFLWAHTQYF.

The chain combines TRBV5-1 with TRBJ2-3, with TRBD2 matching 8 bases. V dropped 4 bases and J dropped 2; count of bases not matched to a gene: 6. CDR3 length: 15 amino acids. Germline V gives CDR1 SGHRS, CDR2 YFSETQ. The CDR3 DNA reads as TGCGCCAGCAGCACGCGGGGGGCAAACACAGATACGCAGTATTTT. It yields the protein CASSTRGANTDTQYF.

This chain joins TRBV25-1 and TRBJ1-3, with D unresolved. The germline V gene has CDR1 MGHDK and CDR2 SYGVNS. V lost 10 bases and J 0 bases, leaving 19 bases between the germline ends. The CDR3 consists of 16 residues. CDR3 DNA: TGTGCCACCTCGCCCCCAGGTCTGAGCTCTGGAAACACCATATATTTT. Encoded protein: CATSPPGLSSGNTIYF. Full variable domain (outside the CDR3, taken from reference TRBV25-1 and TRBJ1-3): EADIYQTPRYLVIGTGKKITLECSQTMGHDKMYWYQQDPGMELHLIHYSYGVNSTEKGDLSSESTVSRIRTEHFPLTLESARPSHTSQYLCATSPPGLSSGNTIYFGEGSWLTVV.

This sequence joins TRBV5-1 and TRBJ2-1, with 9 positions matching TRBD1. CDR3 length equals 16 residues. With V trimmed by 4 bases and J by 7 bases, 12 bases remained unmatched. Per the germline V gene, CDR1 is SGHRS and CDR2 is YFSETQ. The CDR3 reads CASSLGQGRGENEQFF. Here the CDR3 DNA reads TGCGCCAGCAGCCTTGGACAGGGGAGGGGCGAAAATGAGCAGTTCTTC.

The chain employs TRBV4-3 and TRBJ2-7, with a possible D match to TRBD1 (6 bases). Germline V gene lookup returns CDR1 LGHNA and CDR2 YSLEER. Trimming left V 1 base short and J 2 bases short, with 12 bases between. The CDR3 has 15 residues. DNA for the CDR3: TGCGCCAGCAGCCAAGTCGGTCAGGGGCCCTACGAGCAGTACTTC. Translation gives CASSQVGQGPYEQYF.

The DNA of the CDR3 is TGTGCCAGCGGGGAGGCAGATACGCAGTATTTT. Translated: CASGEADTQYF. The chain carries TRBV7-9 and TRBJ2-3; weak D call: TRBD2 (6 bases). V lost 8 bases, J lost 4 bases, and 7 bases lay in between. The germline gives CDR1 SEHNR, CDR2 FQNEAQ (reference sequence). CDR3 length: 11 residues.

The chain joins TRBV7-9 to TRBJ2-5, with TRBD2 matching over 8 bases. The J call may be mistaken, given a closer DNA end match to TRBJ2-7. The CDR3 runs to 14 residues. The germline CDR1 and CDR2 sequences are SEHNR and FQNEAQ (reference sequence). DNA of the CDR3: TGTGCCAGCAGCTCCGGACTAGCCGTCCACGAGCAGTACTTC. Translated: CASSSGLAVHEQYF.